The 15 T cell receptor beta chains in this list originate from one sample, sequenced in a study of CD8 T cells in ankylosing spondylitis. Study-level findings and limits: Several highly homologous variants made up a TCR beta motif that seemed to typify ankylosing spondylitis blood.

Their specific antigens are unknown. Each CDR3 protein is one row after TCRdb ran MiXCR on the 5' RACE reads. The profile shows 750,000 to 850,000 distinct CDR3 sequences, 10% to 15% of them singletons. Sample: blood, either unsorted or a sorted T cell fraction (not recorded which). These receptors all come from a male donor with ankylosing spondylitis.

This clonotype was counted only a few times. The chain employs TRBV7-9 and TRBJ2-2; no definite D call. This CDR3 is 15 amino acids long. V was pared by 1 base and J by 1 base, with 7 bases between. The germline CDR1 and CDR2 sequences are SEHNR and FQNEAQ (reference sequence). CDR3 sequence (DNA): TGTGCCAGCAGCTTAGGGGCCTTGAACACCGGGGAGCTGTTTTTT. It yields the protein CASSLGALNTGELFF.

CDR3 sequence (DNA): TGTGCCAGCAGCTTAGACGCAGAGACCTACGAGCAGTACTTC. It translates to CASSLDAETYEQYF. This chain joins TRBV7-9 and TRBJ2-7; D gene unclear. There are 14 residues in the CDR3. Germline V gene data show CDR1 as SEHNR and CDR2 as FQNEAQ (reference sequence). V lost 1 base and J lost 2, with 9 bases in between.

The chain has TRBV2 and TRBJ2-2; D is undetermined. This CDR3 spans 14 amino acids. CDR1 and CDR2 (germline): SNHLY, FYNNEI. The V end was cut by 6 bases, the J end by 0 bases, with 8 bases between. CDR3 DNA: TGTGCCAGCAGAGGACGTTCGAACACCGGGGAGCTGTTTTTT. Translation: CASRGRSNTGELFF.

Only a few counts were recorded for this clonotype. This rearrangement joins TRBV12-3 or TRBV12-4 to TRBJ2-2, with a possible D match to TRBD1 (6 bases). CDR3 length equals 15 residues. V gave up 5 bases and J gave up 2 bases, with 12 bases separating them. CDR3 amino acids: CASSHRDTNTGELFF. In DNA form, the CDR3 reads TGTGCCAGCAGTCACCGGGACACCAACACCGGGGAGCTGTTTTTT.

This clonotype came up once. The rearrangement links TRBV6-1 to TRBJ2-3; D may be TRBD2 (6 bases). This CDR3 has 15 amino acids. Germline V gene data show CDR1 as MNHNS and CDR2 as SASEGT. V lost 3 bases and J 3 bases, leaving 13 bases between the germline ends. The CDR3 nucleotides are TGTGCCAGCAGTGACGCCCCGGGAGTTACAGATACGCAGTATTTT. Protein: CASSDAPGVTDTQYF.

The genes are TRBV20-1 and TRBJ2-3; D gene ambiguous. The length of the CDR3 is 14 residues. The V end lost 6 bases, the J end lost 2 bases, and 15 bases lay between the germline ends. Germline assignment: CDR1 DFQATT and CDR2 SNEGSKA (reference sequence). The CDR3 loop is CSANPRANTDTQYF. The DNA for the CDR3 is TGCAGTGCCAACCCAAGGGCGAACACAGATACGCAGTATTTT.

This clonotype was found a few times. The gene calls are TRBV6-4 and TRBJ1-5; 8 nucleotides align to TRBD1. V lost 4 bases and J lost 7; bases outside the gene matches: 3. The CDR3 has 13 residues. From germline, CDR1 is MRHNA and CDR2 SNTAGT. The CDR3 reads CASSADRGQPQHF. CDR3 DNA sequence: TGTGCCAGCAGTGCTGACAGGGGACAGCCCCAGCATTTT.

The chain has TRBV6-2 or TRBV6-3 and TRBJ1-1; D not resolved. V dropped 7 bases and J dropped 0 bases, with 9 bases sitting between them. This CDR3 spans 13 amino acids. Germline lookup yields CDR1 MNHEY and CDR2 SVGEGT. CDR3 region: CASILIMNTEAFF. The CDR3 DNA reads TGTGCCAGCATCCTGATTATGAACACTGAAGCTTTCTTT.

The chain couples TRBV7-2 to TRBJ1-5; D not certain. V shed 2 bases and J shed 6 bases, with 14 bases lying between them. This CDR3 has 15 residues. Germline V gene data show CDR1 as SGHTA and CDR2 as FQGNSA. CDR3 sequence reads: CASSLSMGFGQPQHF. CDR3 coding DNA: TGTGCCAGCAGCTTAAGTATGGGCTTTGGTCAGCCCCAGCATTTT.

The table lists this clonotype with a count of one. The chain joins TRBV18 to TRBJ2-3, with a possible D match to TRBD1 (6 bases). Looked up from germline, CDR1 is KGHSH and CDR2 is LQKENI. The V and J ends lost 2 bases and 6 bases respectively, with 15 bases between them. CDR3 length: 15 amino acids. The CDR3, as DNA: TGTGCCAGCTCACCAAGGTACAGGGATTACGATACGCAGTATTTT. Amino acids: CASSPRYRDYDTQYF.

This clonotype has only a few counts. The chain combines TRBV7-2 with TRBJ2-1, with D possibly TRBD2 on 5 matching bases. The CDR3 totals 13 residues. The germline V gene encodes CDR1 SGHTA and CDR2 FQGNSA. Trimming removed 5 bases from V and 6 bases from J, with 11 bases in between. The CDR3 loop is CASSSRESNEQFF. DNA for the CDR3: TGTGCCAGCAGCAGCCGGGAAAGCAATGAGCAGTTCTTC.

In this sample, this clonotype turned up many times. The rearrangement links TRBV20-1 to TRBJ1-4; D call uncertain. V was cut by 7 bases and J by 0 bases, with 9 bases left in between. Germline V gives CDR1 DFQATT, CDR2 SNEGSKA (reference sequence). The CDR3 runs to 13 residues. CDR3 coding DNA: TGCAGTGTATTCGAAGCAACTAATGAAAAACTGTTTTTT. Its translation: CSVFEATNEKLFF.

In this sample, this clonotype turned up a few times. The V call is TRBV3-1, the J call TRBJ2-7; 7 nucleotides align to TRBD2. CDR1 and CDR2 (germline): LGHDT, YNNKEL (reference sequence). Germline trimming cut 3 bases from V and 7 bases from J; bases unmatched to any gene: 9. The CDR3 is 14 amino acids. The CDR3 nucleotides are TGTGCCAGCAGCCAGGCGGGAGCGGGTGTAGAGCAGTACTTC. Its translation: CASSQAGAGVEQYF.

This clonotype was recorded a few times. The rearrangement uses TRBV9 and TRBJ2-1; 7 nucleotides match TRBD1. The germline gives CDR1 SGDLS, CDR2 YYNGEE. V lost 3 bases, J lost 0 bases, and 6 bases stayed unmatched. This CDR3 comprises 16 residues. CDR3 sequence (DNA): TGTGCCAGCAGCGAACGACAGGGCGGCTCCTACAATGAGCAGTTCTTC. This encodes CASSERQGGSYNEQFF.

This clonotype was detected many times. J is TRBJ2-5 and V is TRBV7-2; 9 positions agree with TRBD1. V dropped 3 bases and J dropped 5; count of bases not matched to a gene: 4. Germline lookup yields CDR1 SGHTA and CDR2 FQGNSA. This CDR3 has 14 residues. The CDR3 region is CASSFNRGLETQYF. DNA of the CDR3: TGTGCCAGCAGCTTTAACAGGGGGCTGGAGACCCAGTACTTC.